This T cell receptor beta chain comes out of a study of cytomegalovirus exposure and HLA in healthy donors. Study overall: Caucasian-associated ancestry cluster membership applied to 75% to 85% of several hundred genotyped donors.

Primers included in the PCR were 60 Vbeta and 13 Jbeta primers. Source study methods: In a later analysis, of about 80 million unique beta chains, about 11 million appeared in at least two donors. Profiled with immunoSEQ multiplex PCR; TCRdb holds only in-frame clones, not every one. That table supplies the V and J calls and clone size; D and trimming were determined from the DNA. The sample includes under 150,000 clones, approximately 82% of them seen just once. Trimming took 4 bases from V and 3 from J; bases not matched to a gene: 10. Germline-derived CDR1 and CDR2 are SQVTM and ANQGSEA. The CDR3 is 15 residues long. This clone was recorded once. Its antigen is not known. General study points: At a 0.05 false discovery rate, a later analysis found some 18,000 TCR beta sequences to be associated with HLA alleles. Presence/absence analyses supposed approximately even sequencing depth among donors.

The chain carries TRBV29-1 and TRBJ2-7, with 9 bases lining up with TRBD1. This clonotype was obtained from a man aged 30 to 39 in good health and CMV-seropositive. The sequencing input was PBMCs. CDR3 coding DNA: TGCAGCGTTGTCCTCCAGGGGGACAGGGTCTACGAGCAGTACTTC. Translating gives CSVVLQGDRVYEQYF.